This record covers a single T cell receptor (beta chain). This entry belongs to a study of blood T cell repertoires in COVID-19. Germline-derived CDR1 and CDR2 are SGHRS and YFSETQ. Trimming took 3 bases from V and 4 from J; bases not matched to a gene: 4. The CDR3 runs to 16 residues. Original analysis: Reference gene primer amplification yielded estimated nucleated cell counts. Here immunoSEQ multiplex PCR was the method, and the copy in TCRdb shows in-frame clones only, minus some. The V and J calls and clone size come from that table; D and trimming were worked out from the DNA. Of about 210,000 clones in the sample, 89% were seen once.

Material: peripheral blood. This TCR was recovered from a woman aged 40 to 49 with acute or convalescent COVID-19. J is TRBJ1-4 and V is TRBV5-1, with 12 bases fitting TRBD1. For the CDR3, the DNA is TGCGCCAGCAGCTCCGGGACAGGGGGCGATAATGAAAAACTGTTTTTT. Encoded protein: CASSSGTGGDNEKLFF.